This entry is about one T cell receptor (beta chain). Antigen unknown. These data belong to a study of T cell repertoires in cytomegalovirus infection. Study-wide background: A matching HLA type, together with CMV infection, was signaled by public TCR beta signatures. The study, taken as a whole, reports: Totalled public TCR beta family frequency picked out people who carried CMV plus the relevant HLA. There were HLA-C-restricted CMV-specific TCR beta clonotypes dominating the ex vivo response.

There are 15 residues in the CDR3. Trimming pared 8 bases from V and 1 base from J, leaving 15 bases between. CDR1 and CDR2 from the germline V gene are SGHVS and FNYEAQ. TCRdb redid the calling of the reads with MiXCR, one entry per CDR3 protein. Of approximately 170,000 distinct CDR3 sequences listed, 17% are singletons. The chain carries TRBV7-6 and TRBJ2-1; no clear D gene. The source of this sequence is a human donor in good health (CMV status not recorded). Some clones in this sample may be carry-over from other donors' samples. The source material was CD8+ T cells from PBMCs. The CDR3 protein is CASSRPAESYNEQFF. The CDR3 DNA sequence: TGTGCCAGCTCCCGACCCGCGGAATCCTACAATGAGCAGTTCTTC.